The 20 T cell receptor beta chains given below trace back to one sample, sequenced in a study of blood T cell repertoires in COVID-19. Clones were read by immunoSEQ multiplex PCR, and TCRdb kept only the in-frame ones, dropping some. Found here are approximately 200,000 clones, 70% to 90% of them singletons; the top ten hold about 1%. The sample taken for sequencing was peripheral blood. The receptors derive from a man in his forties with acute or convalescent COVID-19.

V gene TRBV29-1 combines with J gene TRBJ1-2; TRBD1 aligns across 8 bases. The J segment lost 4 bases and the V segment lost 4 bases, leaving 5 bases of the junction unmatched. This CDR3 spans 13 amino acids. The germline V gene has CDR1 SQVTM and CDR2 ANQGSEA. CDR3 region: CSVVGQGSYGYTF. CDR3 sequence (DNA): TGCAGCGTTGTTGGACAGGGAAGCTATGGCTACACCTTC.

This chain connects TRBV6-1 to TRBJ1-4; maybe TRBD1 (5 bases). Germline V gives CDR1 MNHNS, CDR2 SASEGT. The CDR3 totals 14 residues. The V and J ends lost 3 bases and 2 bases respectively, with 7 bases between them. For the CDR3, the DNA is TGTGCCAGCAGTGACAGGGTTACTAATGAAAAACTGTTTTTT. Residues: CASSDRVTNEKLFF.

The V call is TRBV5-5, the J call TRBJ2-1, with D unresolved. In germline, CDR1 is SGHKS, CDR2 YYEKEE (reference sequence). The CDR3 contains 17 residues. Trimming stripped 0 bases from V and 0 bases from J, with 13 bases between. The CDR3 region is CASSLASRVSSYNEQFF. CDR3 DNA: TGTGCCAGCAGCTTGGCCAGTCGGGTAAGCTCCTACAATGAGCAGTTCTTC.

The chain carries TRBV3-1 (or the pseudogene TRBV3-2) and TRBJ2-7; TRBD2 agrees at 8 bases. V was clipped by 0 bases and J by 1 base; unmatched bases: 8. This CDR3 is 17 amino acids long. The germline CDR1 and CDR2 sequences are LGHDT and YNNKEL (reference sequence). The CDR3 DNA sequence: TGTGCCAGCAGCCAAGAAATCGCGGGGGGTATTTCCTACGAGCAGTACTTC. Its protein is CASSQEIAGGISYEQYF.

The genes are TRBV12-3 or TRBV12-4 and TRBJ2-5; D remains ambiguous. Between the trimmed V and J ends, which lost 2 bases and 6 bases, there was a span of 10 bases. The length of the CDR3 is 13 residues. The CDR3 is CASSLSGRQTQYF. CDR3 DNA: TGTGCCAGCAGTTTATCTGGGCGTCAGACCCAGTACTTC.

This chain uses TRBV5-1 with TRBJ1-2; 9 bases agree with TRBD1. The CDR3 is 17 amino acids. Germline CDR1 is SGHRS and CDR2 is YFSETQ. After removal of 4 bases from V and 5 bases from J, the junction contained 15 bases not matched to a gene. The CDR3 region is CASSLQPGQGGKYGYTF. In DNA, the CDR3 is TGCGCCAGCAGCCTCCAGCCGGGACAGGGAGGAAAGTATGGCTACACCTTC.

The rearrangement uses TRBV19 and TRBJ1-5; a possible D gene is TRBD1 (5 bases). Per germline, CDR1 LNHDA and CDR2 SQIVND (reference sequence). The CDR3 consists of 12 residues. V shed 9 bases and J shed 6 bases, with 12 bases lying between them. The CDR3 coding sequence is TGTGCCAGGAGCGACGGGGGTCAGCCCCAGCATTTT. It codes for CARSDGGQPQHF.

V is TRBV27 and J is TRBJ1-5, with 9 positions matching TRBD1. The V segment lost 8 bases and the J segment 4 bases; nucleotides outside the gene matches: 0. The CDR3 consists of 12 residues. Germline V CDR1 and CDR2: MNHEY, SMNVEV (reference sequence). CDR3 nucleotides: TGTGCCAGCGGACAGGGGAATCAGCCCCAGCATTTT. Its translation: CASGQGNQPQHF.

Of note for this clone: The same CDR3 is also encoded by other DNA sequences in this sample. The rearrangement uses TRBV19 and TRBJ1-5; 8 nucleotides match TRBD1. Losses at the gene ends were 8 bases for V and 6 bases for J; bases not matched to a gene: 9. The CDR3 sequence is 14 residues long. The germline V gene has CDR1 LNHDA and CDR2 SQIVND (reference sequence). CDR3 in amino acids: CASSGTGGGQPQHF. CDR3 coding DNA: TGTGCCAGTTCTGGGACAGGCGGCGGTCAGCCCCAGCATTTT.

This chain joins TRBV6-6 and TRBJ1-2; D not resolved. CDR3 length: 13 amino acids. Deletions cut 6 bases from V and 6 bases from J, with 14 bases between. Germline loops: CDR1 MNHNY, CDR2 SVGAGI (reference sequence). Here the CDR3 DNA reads TGTGCCAGCAGAATAGTGGGCGCACATGGCTACACCTTC. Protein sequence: CASRIVGAHGYTF.

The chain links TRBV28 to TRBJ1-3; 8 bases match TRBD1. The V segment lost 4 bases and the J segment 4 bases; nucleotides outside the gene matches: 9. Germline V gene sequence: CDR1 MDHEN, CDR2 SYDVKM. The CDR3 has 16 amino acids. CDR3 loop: CASSSSRTGRGNTIYF. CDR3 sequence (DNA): TGTGCCAGCAGTTCCTCCCGGACAGGGAGGGGAAACACCATATATTTT.

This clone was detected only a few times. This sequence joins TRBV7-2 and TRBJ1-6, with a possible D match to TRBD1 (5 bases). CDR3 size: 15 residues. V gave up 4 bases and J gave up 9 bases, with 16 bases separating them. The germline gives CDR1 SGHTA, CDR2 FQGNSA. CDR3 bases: TGTGCCAGCAGCTCGGACATTTTTTTTAGTTCACCCCTCCACTTT. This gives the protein CASSSDIFFSSPLHF.

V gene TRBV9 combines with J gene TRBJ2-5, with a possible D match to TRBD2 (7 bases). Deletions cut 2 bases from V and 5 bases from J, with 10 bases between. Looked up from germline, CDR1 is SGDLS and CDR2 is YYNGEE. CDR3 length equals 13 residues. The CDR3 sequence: CASSVGGRETQYF. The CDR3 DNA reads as TGTGCCAGCAGCGTCGGGGGGCGTGAGACCCAGTACTTC.

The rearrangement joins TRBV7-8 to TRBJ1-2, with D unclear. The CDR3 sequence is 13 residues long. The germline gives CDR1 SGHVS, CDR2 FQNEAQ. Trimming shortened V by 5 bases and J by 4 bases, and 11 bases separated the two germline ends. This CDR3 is CASSTGNGYGYTF. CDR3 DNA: TGTGCCAGCAGCACTGGTAACGGCTATGGCTACACCTTC.

CDR3 nucleotides: TGTGCCAGCAGTTTCACAGGGGCCCTTACTTATGGCTACACCTTC. Translation gives CASSFTGALTYGYTF. The genes are TRBV27 and TRBJ1-2; 7 bases align to TRBD1. Germline trimming cut 3 bases from V and 5 bases from J; bases unmatched to any gene: 9. Germline V gives CDR1 MNHEY, CDR2 SMNVEV (reference sequence). This CDR3 is 15 amino acids long.

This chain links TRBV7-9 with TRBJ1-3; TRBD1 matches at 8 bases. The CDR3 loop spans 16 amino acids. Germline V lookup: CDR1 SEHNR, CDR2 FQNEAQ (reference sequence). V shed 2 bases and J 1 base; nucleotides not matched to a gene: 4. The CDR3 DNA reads TGTGCCAGCAGCTTAAGACAGGGGATGTCTGGAAACACCATATATTTT. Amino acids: CASSLRQGMSGNTIYF.

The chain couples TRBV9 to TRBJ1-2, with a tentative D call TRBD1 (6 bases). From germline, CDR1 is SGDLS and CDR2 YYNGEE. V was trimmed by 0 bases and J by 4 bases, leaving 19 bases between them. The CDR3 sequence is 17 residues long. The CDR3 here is CASSVENRVFMGYGYTF. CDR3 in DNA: TGTGCCAGCAGCGTAGAGAACAGGGTATTTATGGGCTATGGCTACACCTTC.

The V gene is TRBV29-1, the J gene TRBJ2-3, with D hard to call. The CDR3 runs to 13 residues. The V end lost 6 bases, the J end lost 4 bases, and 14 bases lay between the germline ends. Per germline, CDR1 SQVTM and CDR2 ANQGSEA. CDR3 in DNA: TGCAGCGTGTACAGCCCCTGGGCAGATACGCAGTATTTT. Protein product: CSVYSPWADTQYF.

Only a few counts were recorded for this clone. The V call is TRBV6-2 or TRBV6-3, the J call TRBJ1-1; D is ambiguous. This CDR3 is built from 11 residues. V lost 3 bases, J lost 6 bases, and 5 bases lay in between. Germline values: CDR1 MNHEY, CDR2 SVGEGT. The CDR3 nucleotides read TGTGCCAGCAGTTATATCGCTGAAGCTTTCTTT. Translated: CASSYIAEAFF.

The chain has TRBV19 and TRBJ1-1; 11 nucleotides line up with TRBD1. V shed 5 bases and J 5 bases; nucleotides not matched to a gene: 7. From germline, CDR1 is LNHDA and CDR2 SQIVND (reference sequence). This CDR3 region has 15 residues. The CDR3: CASSPGGTGGTEAFF. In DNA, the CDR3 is TGTGCCAGTAGTCCTGGGGGGACAGGGGGAACTGAAGCTTTCTTT.